This T cell receptor beta chain was documented in a study of identifying expanded T cells in peripheral blood. Whole-study results and caveats: Across healthy donors, higher total template counts meant significantly greater roughly 2-week count variance. Technical replicates showed about 1.2 changed clones; roughly two weeks roughly 16; four weeks 19.

Comments on this clone: Its antigen is not identified.

This table comes from immunoSEQ multiplex PCR, and its TCRdb copy is limited to in-frame clones, with some not included. The repertoire holds some 78,000 clones, with 70% to 90% as singletons. This CDR3 is 12 amino acids long. The germline V and J ends were trimmed by 8 bases and 8 bases, with 15 bases remaining between them. From germline, CDR1 is SGHVS and CDR2 FQNEAQ. This clonotype originated in a person aged 18 to 75 in good health. The sequencing input was blood. The J gene is TRBJ1-2, the V gene TRBV7-8, with a tentative D call TRBD1 (6 bases). The CDR3 DNA sequence: TGTGCCAGCGGGTCCTTTCAGGGGGGCTACACCTTC. It codes for CASGSFQGGYTF.